Sequencing of this T cell receptor (beta chain) was carried out in a study of T cell responses to AZD1222 COVID-19 vaccine. General study findings and limits: Possibly, clonal diversity was underestimated; donors were largely white British and included more females. A rise in Spike-specific TCR breadth and depth followed two AZD1222 doses. Repertoires were sampled only after the peak T cell response. The number of AZD1222 recipients seropositive at baseline was only five or six.

The repertoire was sequenced with immunoSEQ multiplex PCR; TCRdb's copy has only in-frame clones and lacks some. This sample carries roughly 100,000 clones, 85% to 90% of them seen once, and the ten largest clones take roughly 2.7%. This CDR3 is 11 amino acids long. Looked up from germline, CDR1 is SGHNT and CDR2 is YENEEA. V lost 1 base, J lost 8 bases, and 5 bases lay in between. For this clone: Its antigen is unknown.

The input for sequencing was peripheral blood, taken on day 0 of AZD1222 vaccination. J is TRBJ1-1 and V is TRBV11-3; no firm D call. This sequence was found in an adult in good health. CDR3 DNA: TGTGCCAGCAGCTTAGGTAGGGAAGCTTTCTTT. Its protein product is CASSLGREAFF.